The 8 T cell receptor beta chains presented below share a single source sample, sequenced in a study of metastatic and nonmetastatic thyroid tumors. Patients had received no treatment of any kind before thyroid surgery. MiXCR was used by TCRdb to re-call the PCR reads. The sample lists 30,000 to 35,000 clones; 15% were seen once. The sample comprised blood. These receptors originate from a male donor with papillary thyroid cancer or a benign thyroid nodule (not recorded which). Some clones in this sample may be carry-over from other donors' samples.

This clone came up a few times. At one of its ends the junction is not consistent with the germline gene, which may arise from a read error. The V and J genes are TRBV12-3 or TRBV12-4 and TRBJ1-4; no clear D. This CDR3 is 15 amino acids long. CDR3 DNA: TGTGCCAGCAGTTGGTACGGCCCAGCTAATAAAAAACTGTTTTTT. Its protein is CASSWYGPANKKLFF.

This clone was detected many times. Mismatch with germline at one junction end may stem from a read error. V and J are TRBV12-3 or TRBV12-4 and TRBJ2-3, with 9 bases lining up with TRBD1. This CDR3 comprises 13 residues. CDR3 DNA sequence: TGTGCCAGCAGCTTGGGACAGGGTAATACACAGTATTTT. Protein sequence: CASSLGQGNTQYF.

About this clone itself: This may be a read error: a much more frequent sequence differs by one nucleotide. The chain joins TRBV5-8 to TRBJ2-5, with D possibly TRBD2 on 5 matching bases. Germline V lookup: CDR1 SGHTS, CDR2 YDEGEE. The CDR3 extends over 12 amino acids. CDR3 loop: CASSLYGETKYF. The CDR3 DNA reads as TGTGCCAGCAGCTTATATGGGGAGACCAAGTACTTC.

This clone is classed as medium-sized. The chain employs TRBV6-1 and TRBJ1-2; 7 bases align to TRBD1. Germline V CDR1 and CDR2: MNHNS, SASEGT. This CDR3 is built from 13 residues. V shed 6 bases and J 4 bases; nucleotides not matched to a gene: 5. CDR3 bases: TGTGCCAGCAGGGACGCAGGGGGCTATGGCTACACCTTC. This codes for CASRDAGGYGYTF.

Only a few counts were recorded for this clone. One base away lies a much larger clone, so this may be a sequencing read error. Other DNA sequences within the sample encode an identical CDR3. The V gene is TRBV11-1, the J gene TRBJ2-3, with a weak D call TRBD1 (5 bases). V was pared by 4 bases and J by 6 bases, with 17 bases between. Germline V gene lookup returns CDR1 SGHAT and CDR2 FQDESV (reference sequence). This CDR3 spans 15 amino acids. As DNA, the CDR3 is TGTGCCAGCAGCTCTAATGTGGGGCTAGAGGATACGCAGTATTTT. It translates to CASSSNVGLEDTQYF.

This clone was picked up many times. A much larger clone differs from this one at a single base, so this may be a read error. The rearrangement links TRBV5-6 to TRBJ2-3, with unresolved D. Trimming removed 0 bases at V and 4 bases at J, with 3 bases between. Germline CDR1 is SGHDT and CDR2 is YYEEEE. There are 12 residues in the CDR3. CDR3 in DNA: TGTGCCAGCAGCTTGGCAGCAGATACGCAGTATTTT. This encodes CASSLAADTQYF.

This clone was detected ten times or more. Compared with germline, one end of the junction differs, possibly owing to a read error. The J gene is TRBJ1-2, the V gene TRBV20-1; TRBD1 matches 7 bases. This CDR3 comprises 13 residues. The germline CDR1 and CDR2 sequences are DFQATT and SNEGSKA (reference sequence). The CDR3, as DNA: TGCAGTGCCAGAGACAGGGCGAATTATGGCTACACCTTC. Translating it yields CSARDRANYGYTF.

In its sample, this clone was seen a few times. This sample includes further DNA sequences coding for the same CDR3. The J gene is TRBJ2-7, the V gene TRBV5-1; 8 bases align to TRBD2. Trimming at V came to 3 bases and at J to 2 bases, leaving 16 bases not matched to a gene. CDR3 length: 18 amino acids. Germline V lookup: CDR1 SGHRS, CDR2 YFSETQ. The CDR3 DNA sequence: TGCGCCAGCAGCTCTGGACTAGCTGGAGGCTATACTCCCTACGAGCAGTACTTC. Protein product: CASSSGLAGGYTPYEQYF.